This T cell receptor (beta chain) was documented in a study of cytomegalovirus exposure and HLA in healthy donors. The primer mix had 60 Vbeta and 13 Jbeta primers. Produced via immunoSEQ multiplex PCR; TCRdb's table is partial and in-frame only. The profile covers about 150,000 clones, with about 87% appearing a single time and roughly 5.2% taken by the ten largest. Germline CDR1 reads MDHEN; CDR2 reads SYDVKM. The CDR3 has 14 residues. With 4 bases removed from V and 6 bases from J, the gap between germline ends came to 13 bases. This sequence joins TRBV28 and TRBJ2-1; D is possibly TRBD2 (5 bases). The clonotype originates from a woman aged 25 to 39 in good health and CMV-seronegative. The sample consisted of PBMCs. CDR3 region: CASSYRGPGNEQFF. The CDR3 coding sequence is TGTGCCAGCAGTTACCGAGGGCCGGGCAATGAGCAGTTCTTC.